This T cell receptor (beta chain) was observed in a study of T cell responses to AZD1222 COVID-19 vaccine. Notes on the study in general: The peak T cell response came first, and repertoires were sampled only after it. There were mostly white British donors and more females than males, and clonal diversity was possibly underestimated. Vaccine-associated CD4 TCRs ranged over spike, dominating at 160-218 and 743-854. Just six AZD1222 recipients tested seropositive at baseline.

As regards this clone: Its antigen is undetermined.

Generated by immunoSEQ multiplex PCR, the TCRdb table keeps only in-frame clones and is missing some. The sample has 150,000 to 200,000 clones; 75% to 95% are singletons. This sample comprised peripheral blood, obtained on day 0 of AZD1222 vaccination. This receptor was identified in an adult in good health.

CDR3 region: CAISEPGMDEQYF. CDR3 DNA sequence: TGTGCCATCAGTGAGCCTGGGATGGACGAGCAGTACTTC. This chain links TRBV10-3 with TRBJ2-7; D is uncertain. CDR1 and CDR2 (germline): ENHRY, SYGVKD. Trimming took off 2 bases at V and 5 bases at J, with 10 bases between the two ends. The CDR3 contains 13 residues.